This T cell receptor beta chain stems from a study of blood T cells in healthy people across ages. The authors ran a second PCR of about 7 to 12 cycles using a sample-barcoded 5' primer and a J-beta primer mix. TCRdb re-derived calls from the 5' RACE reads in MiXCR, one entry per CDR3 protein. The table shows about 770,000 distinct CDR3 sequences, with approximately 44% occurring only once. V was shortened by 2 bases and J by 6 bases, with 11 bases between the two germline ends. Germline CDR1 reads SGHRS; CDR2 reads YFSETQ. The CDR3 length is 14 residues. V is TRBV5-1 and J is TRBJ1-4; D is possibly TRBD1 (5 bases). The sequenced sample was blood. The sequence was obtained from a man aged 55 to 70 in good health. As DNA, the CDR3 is TGCGCCAGCAGCTTTGGGGACGGGGATGAAAAACTGTTTTTT. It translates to CASSFGDGDEKLFF.